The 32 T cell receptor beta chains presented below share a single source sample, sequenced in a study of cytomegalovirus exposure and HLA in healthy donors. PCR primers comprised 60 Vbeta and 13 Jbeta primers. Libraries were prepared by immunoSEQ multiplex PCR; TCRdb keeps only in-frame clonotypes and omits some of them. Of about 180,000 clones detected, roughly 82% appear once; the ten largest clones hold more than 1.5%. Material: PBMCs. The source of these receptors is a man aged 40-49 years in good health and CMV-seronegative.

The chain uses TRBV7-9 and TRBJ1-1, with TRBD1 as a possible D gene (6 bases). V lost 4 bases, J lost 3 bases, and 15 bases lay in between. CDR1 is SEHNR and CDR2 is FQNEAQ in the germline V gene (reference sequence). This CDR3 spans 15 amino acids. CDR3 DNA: TGTGCCAGCAGCTCCATTGACAGGCGGGACACTGAAGCTTTCTTT. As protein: CASSSIDRRDTEAFF.

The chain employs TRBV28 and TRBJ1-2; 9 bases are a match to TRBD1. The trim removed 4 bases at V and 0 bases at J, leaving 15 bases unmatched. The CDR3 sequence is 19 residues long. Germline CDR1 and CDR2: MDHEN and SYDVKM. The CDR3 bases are TGTGCCAGCAGTTCCTTATTACCACTAAGACAGGGGGCTAACTATGGCTACACCTTC. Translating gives CASSSLLPLRQGANYGYTF.

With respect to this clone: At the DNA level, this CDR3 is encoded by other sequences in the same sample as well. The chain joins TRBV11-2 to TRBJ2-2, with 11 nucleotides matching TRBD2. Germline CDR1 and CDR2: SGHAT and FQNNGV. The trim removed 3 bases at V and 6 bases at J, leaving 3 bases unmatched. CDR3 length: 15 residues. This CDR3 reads CASSFVAGGPGELFF. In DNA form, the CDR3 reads TGTGCCAGCAGCTTTGTAGCGGGAGGGCCCGGGGAGCTGTTTTTT.

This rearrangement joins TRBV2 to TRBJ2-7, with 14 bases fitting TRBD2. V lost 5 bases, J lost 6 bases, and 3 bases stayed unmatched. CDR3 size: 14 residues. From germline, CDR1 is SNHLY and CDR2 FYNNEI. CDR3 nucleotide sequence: TGTGCCAGCAGTAGCGGGACTAGCGGGAGCGAGCAGTACTTC. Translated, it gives CASSSGTSGSEQYF.

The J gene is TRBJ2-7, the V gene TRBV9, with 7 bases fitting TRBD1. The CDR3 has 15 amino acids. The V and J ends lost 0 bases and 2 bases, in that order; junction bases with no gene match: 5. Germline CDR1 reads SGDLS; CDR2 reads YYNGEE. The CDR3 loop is CASSVEQGTTYEQYF. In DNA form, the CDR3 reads TGTGCCAGCAGCGTAGAACAGGGGACCACCTACGAGCAGTACTTC.

Written as DNA, the CDR3 is TGTGCCAGCAGCCCGCAAGCGGGCTCTGACACTGAAGCTTTCTTT. This sequence encodes CASSPQAGSDTEAFF. This sequence joins TRBV5-6 and TRBJ1-1; D uncertain. The CDR3 is 15 amino acids. Trimming shortened V by 4 bases and J by 3 bases, and 16 bases separated the two germline ends. Germline V gene lookup returns CDR1 SGHDT and CDR2 YYEEEE.

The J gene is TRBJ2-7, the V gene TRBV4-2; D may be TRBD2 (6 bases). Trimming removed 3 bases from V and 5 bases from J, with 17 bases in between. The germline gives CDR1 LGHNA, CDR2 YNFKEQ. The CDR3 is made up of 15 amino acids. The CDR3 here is CASSHGLGGRNEQYF. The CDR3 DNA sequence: TGTGCCAGCAGCCACGGCCTGGGGGGTAGGAACGAGCAGTACTTC.

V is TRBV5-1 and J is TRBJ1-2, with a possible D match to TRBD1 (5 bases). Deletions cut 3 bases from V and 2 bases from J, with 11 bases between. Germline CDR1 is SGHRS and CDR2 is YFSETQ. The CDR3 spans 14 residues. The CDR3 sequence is CASSWRQPNYGYTF. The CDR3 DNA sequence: TGCGCCAGCAGCTGGAGACAGCCCAACTATGGCTACACCTTC.

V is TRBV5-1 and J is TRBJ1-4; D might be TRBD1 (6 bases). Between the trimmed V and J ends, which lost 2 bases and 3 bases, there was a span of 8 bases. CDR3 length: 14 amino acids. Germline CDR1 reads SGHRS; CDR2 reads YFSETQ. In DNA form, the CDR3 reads TGCGCCAGCAGCTTACAGGGAGCTAATGAAAAACTGTTTTTT. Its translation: CASSLQGANEKLFF.

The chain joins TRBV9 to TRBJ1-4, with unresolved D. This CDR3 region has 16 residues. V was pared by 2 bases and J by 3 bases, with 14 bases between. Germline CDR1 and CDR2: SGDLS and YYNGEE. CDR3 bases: TGTGCCAGCAGCGTTCAGGCGGGGTTACCTAATGAAAAACTGTTTTTT. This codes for CASSVQAGLPNEKLFF.

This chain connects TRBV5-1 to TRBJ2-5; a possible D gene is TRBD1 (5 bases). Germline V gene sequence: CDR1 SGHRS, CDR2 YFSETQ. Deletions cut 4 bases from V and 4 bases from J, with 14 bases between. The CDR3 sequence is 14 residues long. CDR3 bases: TGCGCCAGCAGCATGGAGATTAGGGGAGAGACCCAGTACTTC. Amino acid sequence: CASSMEIRGETQYF.

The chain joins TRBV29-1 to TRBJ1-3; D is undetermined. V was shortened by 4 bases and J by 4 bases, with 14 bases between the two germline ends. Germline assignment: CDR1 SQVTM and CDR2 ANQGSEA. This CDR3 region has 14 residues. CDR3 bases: TGCAGCGTTGGTCCCTTTGGGCCCGGAAACACCATATATTTT. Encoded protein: CSVGPFGPGNTIYF.

The CDR3 here is CASRFTGGNEQFF. CDR3 nucleotide sequence: TGTGCCAGTAGATTTACAGGGGGCAATGAGCAGTTCTTC. The rearrangement uses TRBV19 and TRBJ2-1, with 8 bases that match TRBD1. Germline CDR1 is LNHDA and CDR2 is SQIVND (reference sequence). V was clipped by 6 bases and J by 6 bases; unmatched bases: 4. This CDR3 spans 13 amino acids.

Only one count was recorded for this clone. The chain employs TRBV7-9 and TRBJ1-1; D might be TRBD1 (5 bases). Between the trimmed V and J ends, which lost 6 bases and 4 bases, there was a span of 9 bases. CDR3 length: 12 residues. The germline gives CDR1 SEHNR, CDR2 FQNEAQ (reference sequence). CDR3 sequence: CASSPQGTEAFF. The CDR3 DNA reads TGTGCCAGCAGTCCGCAGGGCACTGAAGCTTTCTTT. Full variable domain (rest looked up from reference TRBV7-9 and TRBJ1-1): DTGVSQNPRHKITKRGQNVTFRCDPISEHNRLYWYRQTLGQGPEFLTYFQNEAQLEKSRLLSDRFSAERPKGSFSTLEIQRTEQGDSAMYLCASSPQGTEAFFGQGTRLTVV.

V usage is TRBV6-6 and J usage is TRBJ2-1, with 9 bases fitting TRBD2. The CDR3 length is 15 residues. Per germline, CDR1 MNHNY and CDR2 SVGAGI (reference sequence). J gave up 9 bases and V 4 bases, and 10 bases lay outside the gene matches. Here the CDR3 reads CASSFYSGRGGEQFF. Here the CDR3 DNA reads TGTGCCAGCAGTTTTTATAGCGGGAGAGGTGGTGAGCAGTTCTTC.

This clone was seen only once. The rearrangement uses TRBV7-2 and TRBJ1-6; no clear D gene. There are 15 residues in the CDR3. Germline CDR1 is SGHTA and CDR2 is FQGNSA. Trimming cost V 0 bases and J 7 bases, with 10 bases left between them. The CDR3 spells CASSLAGSRNSPLHF. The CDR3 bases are TGTGCCAGCAGCTTAGCAGGATCGCGGAATTCACCCCTCCACTTT.

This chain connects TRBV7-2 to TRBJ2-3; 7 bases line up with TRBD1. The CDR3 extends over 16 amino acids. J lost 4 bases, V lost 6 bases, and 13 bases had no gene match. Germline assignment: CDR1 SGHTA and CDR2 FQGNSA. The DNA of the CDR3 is TGTGCCAGCAGAGCCCAAGGGGGCATTCAATCAGATACGCAGTATTTT. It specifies CASRAQGGIQSDTQYF.

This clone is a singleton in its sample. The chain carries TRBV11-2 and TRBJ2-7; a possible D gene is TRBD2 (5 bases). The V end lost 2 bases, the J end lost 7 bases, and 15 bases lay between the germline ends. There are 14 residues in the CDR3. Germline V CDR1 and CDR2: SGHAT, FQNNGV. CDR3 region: CASSLTSTRREQYF. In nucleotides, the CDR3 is TGTGCCAGCAGCTTAACATCCACTAGACGGGAGCAGTACTTC.

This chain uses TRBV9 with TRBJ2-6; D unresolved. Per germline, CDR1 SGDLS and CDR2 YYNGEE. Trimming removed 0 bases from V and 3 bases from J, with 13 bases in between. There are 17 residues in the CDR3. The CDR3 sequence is CASSVAGGSLGANVLTF. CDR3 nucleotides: TGTGCCAGCAGCGTAGCCGGCGGAAGTCTTGGGGCCAACGTCCTGACTTTC.

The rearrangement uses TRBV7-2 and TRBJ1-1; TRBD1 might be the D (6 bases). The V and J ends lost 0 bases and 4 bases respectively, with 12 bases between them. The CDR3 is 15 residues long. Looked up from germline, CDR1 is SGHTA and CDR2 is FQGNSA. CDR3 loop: CASSLARGGGTEAFF. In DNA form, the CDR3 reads TGTGCCAGCAGCTTAGCTCGGGGAGGGGGCACTGAAGCTTTCTTT.

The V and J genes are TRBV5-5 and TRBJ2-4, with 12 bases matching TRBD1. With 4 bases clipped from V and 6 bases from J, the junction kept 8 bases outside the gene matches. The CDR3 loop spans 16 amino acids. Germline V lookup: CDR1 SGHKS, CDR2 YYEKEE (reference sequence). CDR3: CASSRQGTGGRNIQYF. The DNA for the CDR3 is TGTGCCAGCAGCCGACAGGGGACAGGGGGCAGAAACATTCAGTACTTC. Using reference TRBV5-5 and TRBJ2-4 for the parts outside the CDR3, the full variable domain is DAGVTQSPTHLIKTRGQQVTLRCSPISGHKSVSWYQQVLGQGPQFIFQYYEKEERGRGNFPDRFSARQFPNYSSELNVNALLLGDSALYLCASSRQGTGGRNIQYFGAGTRLSVL.

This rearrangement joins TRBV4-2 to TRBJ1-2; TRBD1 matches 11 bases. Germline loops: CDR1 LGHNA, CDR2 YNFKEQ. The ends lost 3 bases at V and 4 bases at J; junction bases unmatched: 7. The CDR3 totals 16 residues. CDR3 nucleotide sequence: TGTGCCAGCAGCCAGGTGGGGGACAGGGGGGCCTATGGCTACACCTTC. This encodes CASSQVGDRGAYGYTF.

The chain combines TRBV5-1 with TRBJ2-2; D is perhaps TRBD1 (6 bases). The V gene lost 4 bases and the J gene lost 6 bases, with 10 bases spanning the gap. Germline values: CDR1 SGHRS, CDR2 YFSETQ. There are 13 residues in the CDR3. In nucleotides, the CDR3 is TGCGCCAGCAGCCAAGGGACACCCGGGGAGCTGTTTTTT. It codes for CASSQGTPGELFF. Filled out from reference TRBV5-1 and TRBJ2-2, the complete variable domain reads KAGVTQTPRYLIKTRGQQVTLSCSPISGHRSVSWYQQTPGQGLQFLFEYFSETQRNKGNFPGRFSGRQFSNSRSEMNVSTLELGDSALYLCASSQGTPGELFFGEGSRLTVL.

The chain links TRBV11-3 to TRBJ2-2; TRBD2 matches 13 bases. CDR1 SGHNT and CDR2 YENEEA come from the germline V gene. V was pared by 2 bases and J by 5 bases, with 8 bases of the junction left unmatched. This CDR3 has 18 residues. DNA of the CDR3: TGTGCCAGCAGCTTAACCCAACGACTAGCGGGAGGAACCGGGGAGCTGTTTTTT. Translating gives CASSLTQRLAGGTGELFF.

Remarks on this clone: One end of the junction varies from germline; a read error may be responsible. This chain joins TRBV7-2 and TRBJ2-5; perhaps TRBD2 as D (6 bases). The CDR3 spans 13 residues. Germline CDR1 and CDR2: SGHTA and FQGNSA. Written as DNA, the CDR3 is TGTGTCAGCAGCGGAGGGCAGCAAGAGACCCAGTACTTC. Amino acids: CVSSGGQQETQYF.

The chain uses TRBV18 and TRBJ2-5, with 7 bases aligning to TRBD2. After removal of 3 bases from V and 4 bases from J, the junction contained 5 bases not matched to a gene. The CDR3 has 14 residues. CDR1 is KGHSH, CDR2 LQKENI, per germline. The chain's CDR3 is CASSPGTMRETQYF. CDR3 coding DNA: TGTGCCAGCTCACCGGGGACTATGAGAGAGACCCAGTACTTC.

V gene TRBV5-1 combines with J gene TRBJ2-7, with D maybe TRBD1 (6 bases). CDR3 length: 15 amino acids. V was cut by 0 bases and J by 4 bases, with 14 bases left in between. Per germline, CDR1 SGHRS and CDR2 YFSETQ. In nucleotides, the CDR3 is TGCGCCAGCAGCTTGGACGGGTCCCAGGGGTACGAGCAGTACTTC. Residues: CASSLDGSQGYEQYF.

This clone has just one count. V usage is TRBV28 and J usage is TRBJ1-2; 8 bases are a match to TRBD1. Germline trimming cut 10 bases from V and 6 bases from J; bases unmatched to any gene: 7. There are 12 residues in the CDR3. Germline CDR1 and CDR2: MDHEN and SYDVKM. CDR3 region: CAIDTGGNGYTF. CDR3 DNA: TGTGCCATCGACACAGGGGGTAATGGCTACACCTTC.

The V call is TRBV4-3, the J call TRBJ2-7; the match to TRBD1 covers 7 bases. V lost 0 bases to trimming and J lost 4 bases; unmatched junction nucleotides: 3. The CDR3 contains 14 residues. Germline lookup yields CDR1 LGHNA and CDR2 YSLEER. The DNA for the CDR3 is TGCGCCAGCAGCCAAGAGGCACAGGGGTACGAGCAGTACTTC. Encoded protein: CASSQEAQGYEQYF.

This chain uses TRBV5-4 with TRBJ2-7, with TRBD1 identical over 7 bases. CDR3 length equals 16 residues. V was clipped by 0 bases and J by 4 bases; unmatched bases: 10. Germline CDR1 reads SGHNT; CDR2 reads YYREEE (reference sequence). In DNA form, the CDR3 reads TGTGCCAGCAGCTTGGGGTCGGGACAGAACCTTTACGAGCAGTACTTC. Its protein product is CASSLGSGQNLYEQYF. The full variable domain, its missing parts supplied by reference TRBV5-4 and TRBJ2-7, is ETGVTQSPTHLIKTRGQQVTLRCSSQSGHNTVSWYQQALGQGPQFIFQYYREEENGRGNFPPRFSGLQFPNYSSELNVNALELDDSALYLCASSLGSGQNLYEQYFGPGTRLTVT.

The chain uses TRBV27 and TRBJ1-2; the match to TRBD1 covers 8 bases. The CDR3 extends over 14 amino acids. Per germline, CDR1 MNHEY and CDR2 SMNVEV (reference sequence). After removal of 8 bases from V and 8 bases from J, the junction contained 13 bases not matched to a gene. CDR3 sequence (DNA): TGTGCCAGCCACGACGGGACAGGAGGGGGAGGCTACACCTTC. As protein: CASHDGTGGGGYTF.

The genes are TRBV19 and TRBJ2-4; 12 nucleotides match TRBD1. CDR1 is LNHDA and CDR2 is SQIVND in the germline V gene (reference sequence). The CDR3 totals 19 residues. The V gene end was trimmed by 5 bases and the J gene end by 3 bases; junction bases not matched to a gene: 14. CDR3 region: CASSSGQGALGLGKNIQYF. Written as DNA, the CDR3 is TGTGCCAGTAGTTCGGGACAGGGGGCGCTTGGTCTTGGCAAAAACATTCAGTACTTC.